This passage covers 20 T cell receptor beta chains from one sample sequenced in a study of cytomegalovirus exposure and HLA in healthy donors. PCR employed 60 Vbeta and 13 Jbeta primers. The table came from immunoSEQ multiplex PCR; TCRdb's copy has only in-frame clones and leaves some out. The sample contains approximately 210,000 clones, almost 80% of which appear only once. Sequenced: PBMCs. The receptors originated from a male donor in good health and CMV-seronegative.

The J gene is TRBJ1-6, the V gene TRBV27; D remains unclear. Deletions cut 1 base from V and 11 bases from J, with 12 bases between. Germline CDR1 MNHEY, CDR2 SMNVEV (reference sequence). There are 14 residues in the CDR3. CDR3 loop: CASSLLRSRAPLHF. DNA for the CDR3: TGTGCCAGCAGTTTATTGAGGAGTCGGGCACCCCTCCACTTT.

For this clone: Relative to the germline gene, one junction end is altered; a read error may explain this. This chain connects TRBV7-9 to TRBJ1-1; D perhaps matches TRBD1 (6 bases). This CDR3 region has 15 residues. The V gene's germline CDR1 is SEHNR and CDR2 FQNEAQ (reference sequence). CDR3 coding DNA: TGTTCCAGCAGCGGTTGGGACACAATGAACACTGAAGCTTTCTTT. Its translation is CSSSGWDTMNTEAFF.

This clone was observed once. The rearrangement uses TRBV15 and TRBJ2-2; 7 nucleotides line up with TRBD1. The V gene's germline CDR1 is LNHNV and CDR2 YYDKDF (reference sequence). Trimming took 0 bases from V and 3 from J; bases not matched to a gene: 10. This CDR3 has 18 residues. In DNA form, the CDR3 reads TGTGCCACCAGCAGAGACCCCCCAAGGACAGGCTACACCGGGGAGCTGTTTTTT. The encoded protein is CATSRDPPRTGYTGELFF. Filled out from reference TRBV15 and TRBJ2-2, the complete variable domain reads DAMVIQNPRYQVTQFGKPVTLSCSQTLNHNVMYWYQQKSSQAPKLLFHYYDKDFNNEADTPDNFQSRRPNTSFCFLDIRSPGLGDTAMYLCATSRDPPRTGYTGELFFGEGSRLTVL.

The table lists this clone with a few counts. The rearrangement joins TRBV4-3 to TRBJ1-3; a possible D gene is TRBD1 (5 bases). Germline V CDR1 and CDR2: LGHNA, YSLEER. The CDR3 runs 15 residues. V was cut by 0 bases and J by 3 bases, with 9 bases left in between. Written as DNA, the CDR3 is TGCGCCAGCAGCCAAGATCGGGGGGGTGGAAACACCATATATTTT. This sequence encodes CASSQDRGGGNTIYF.

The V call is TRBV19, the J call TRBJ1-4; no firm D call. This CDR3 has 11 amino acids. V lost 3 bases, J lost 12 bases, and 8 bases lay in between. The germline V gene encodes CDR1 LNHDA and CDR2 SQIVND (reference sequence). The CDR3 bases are TGTGCCAGTAGTATGGGCGGGCAACTGTTTTTT. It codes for CASSMGGQLFF. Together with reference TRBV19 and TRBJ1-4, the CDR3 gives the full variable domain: DGGITQSPKYLFRKEGQNVTLSCEQNLNHDAMYWYRQDPGQGLRLIYYSQIVNDFQKGDIAEGYSVSREKKESFPLTVTSAQKNPTAFYLCASSMGGQLFFGSGTQLSVL.

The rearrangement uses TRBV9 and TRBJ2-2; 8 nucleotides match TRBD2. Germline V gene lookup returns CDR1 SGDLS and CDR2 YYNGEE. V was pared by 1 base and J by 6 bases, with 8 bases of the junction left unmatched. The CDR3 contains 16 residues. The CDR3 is CASSVTSRGGAGELFF. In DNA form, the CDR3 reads TGTGCCAGCAGCGTAACGAGCCGGGGGGGAGCCGGGGAGCTGTTTTTT.

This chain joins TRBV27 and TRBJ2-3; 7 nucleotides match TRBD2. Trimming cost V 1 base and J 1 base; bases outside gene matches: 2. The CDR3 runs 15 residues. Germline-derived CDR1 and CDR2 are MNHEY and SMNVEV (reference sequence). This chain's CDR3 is CASSLWGGGTDTQYF. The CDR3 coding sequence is TGTGCCAGCAGTTTATGGGGGGGAGGCACAGATACGCAGTATTTT.

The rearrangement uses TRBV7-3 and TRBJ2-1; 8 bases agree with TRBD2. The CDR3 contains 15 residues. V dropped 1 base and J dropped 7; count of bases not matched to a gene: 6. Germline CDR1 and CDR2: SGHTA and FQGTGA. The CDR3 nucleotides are TGTGCCAGCAGCTTAATTTTCGGGAGGGTAAATGAGCAGTTCTTC. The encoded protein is CASSLIFGRVNEQFF.

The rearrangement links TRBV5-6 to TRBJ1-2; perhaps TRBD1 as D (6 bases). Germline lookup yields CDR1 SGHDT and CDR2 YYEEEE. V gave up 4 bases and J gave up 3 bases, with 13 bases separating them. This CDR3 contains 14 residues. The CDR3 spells CASSPGGGDYGYTF. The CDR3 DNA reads TGTGCCAGCAGCCCGGGGGGCGGGGACTATGGCTACACCTTC.

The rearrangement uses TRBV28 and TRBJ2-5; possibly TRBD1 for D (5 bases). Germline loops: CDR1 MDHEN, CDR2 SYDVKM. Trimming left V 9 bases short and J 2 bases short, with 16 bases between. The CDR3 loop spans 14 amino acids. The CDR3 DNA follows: TGTGCCAGTGGGGTAGGGGCTTTTCAAGAGACCCAGTACTTC. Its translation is CASGVGAFQETQYF. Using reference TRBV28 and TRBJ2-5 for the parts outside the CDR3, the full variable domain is DVKVTQSSRYLVKRTGEKVFLECVQDMDHENMFWYRQDPGLGLRLIYFSYDVKMKEKGDIPEGYSVSREKKERFSLILESASTNQTSMYLCASGVGAFQETQYFGPGTRLLVL.

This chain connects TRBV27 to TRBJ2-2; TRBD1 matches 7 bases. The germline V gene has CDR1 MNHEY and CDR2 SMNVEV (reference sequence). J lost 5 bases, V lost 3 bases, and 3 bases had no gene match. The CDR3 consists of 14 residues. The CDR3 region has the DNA TGTGCCAGCAGTTTTATACAGGGGACCGGGGAGCTGTTTTTT. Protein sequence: CASSFIQGTGELFF.

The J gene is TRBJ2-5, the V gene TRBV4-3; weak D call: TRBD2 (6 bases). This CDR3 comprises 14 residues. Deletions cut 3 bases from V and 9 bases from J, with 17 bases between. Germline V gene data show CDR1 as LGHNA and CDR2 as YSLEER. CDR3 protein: CASSQDALATAQYF. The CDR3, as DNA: TGCGCCAGCAGCCAGGACGCCCTAGCGACCGCCCAGTACTTC.

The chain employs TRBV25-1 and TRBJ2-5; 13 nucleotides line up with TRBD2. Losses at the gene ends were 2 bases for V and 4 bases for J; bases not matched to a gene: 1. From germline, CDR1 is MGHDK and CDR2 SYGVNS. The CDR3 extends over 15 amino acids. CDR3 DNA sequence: TGTGCCAGCAGTGAACGACTAGCGGGAGGAGAGACCCAGTACTTC. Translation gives CASSERLAGGETQYF.

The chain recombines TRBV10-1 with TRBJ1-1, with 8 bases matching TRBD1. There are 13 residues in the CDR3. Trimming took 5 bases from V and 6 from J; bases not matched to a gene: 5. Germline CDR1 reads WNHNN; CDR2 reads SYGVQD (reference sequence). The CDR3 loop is CASSTDRAPEAFF. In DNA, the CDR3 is TGCGCCAGCAGTACGGACAGGGCCCCTGAAGCTTTCTTT.

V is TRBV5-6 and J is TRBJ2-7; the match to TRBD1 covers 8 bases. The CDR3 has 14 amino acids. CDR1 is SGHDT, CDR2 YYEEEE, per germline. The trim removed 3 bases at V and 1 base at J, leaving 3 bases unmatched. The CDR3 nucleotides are TGTGCCAGCAGCTGGGGACAGGTATCCTACGAGCAGTACTTC. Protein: CASSWGQVSYEQYF.

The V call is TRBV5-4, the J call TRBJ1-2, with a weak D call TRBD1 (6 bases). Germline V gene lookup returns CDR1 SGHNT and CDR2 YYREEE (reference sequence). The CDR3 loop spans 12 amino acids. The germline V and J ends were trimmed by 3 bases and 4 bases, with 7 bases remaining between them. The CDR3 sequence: CASSWGPYGYTF. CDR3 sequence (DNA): TGTGCCAGCAGCTGGGGGCCCTATGGCTACACCTTC.

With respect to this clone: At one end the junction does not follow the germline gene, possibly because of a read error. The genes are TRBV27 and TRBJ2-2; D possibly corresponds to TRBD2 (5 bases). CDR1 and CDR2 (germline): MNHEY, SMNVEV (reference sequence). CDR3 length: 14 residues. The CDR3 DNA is TGTGCCAGCGCGGACGGACTCCCCACCCGGGAGCTGTTTTTT. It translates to CASADGLPTRELFF.

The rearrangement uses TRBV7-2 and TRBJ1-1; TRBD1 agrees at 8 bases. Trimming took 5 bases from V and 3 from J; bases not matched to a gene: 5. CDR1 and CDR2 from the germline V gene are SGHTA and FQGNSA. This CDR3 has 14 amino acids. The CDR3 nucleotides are TGTGCCAGCAGCCCAGGGGGCGGGTACACTGAAGCTTTCTTT. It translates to CASSPGGGYTEAFF.

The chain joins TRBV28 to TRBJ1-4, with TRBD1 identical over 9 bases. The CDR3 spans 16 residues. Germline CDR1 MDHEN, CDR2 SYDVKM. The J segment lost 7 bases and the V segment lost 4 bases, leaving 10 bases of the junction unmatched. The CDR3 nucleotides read TGTGCCAGCAGTTCGACGGGACAGGGTGTAGGTGAAAAACTGTTTTTT. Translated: CASSSTGQGVGEKLFF.

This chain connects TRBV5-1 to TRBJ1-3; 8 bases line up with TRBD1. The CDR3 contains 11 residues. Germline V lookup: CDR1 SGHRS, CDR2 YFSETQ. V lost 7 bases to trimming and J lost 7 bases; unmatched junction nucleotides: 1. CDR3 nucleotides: TGCGCCAGCGGACAGGGTAACACCATATATTTT. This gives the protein CASGQGNTIYF.